This is a list of T cell receptor beta chains from one sample in a study of memory CD8 T cells in hepatitis C reinfection. Clones were read by immunoSEQ multiplex PCR, and TCRdb kept only the in-frame ones, dropping some. The table lists more than 45,000 clones, over 85% of them singletons, with approximately 1% in the top ten. The sequenced sample was naive CD8+ T cells sorted from blood. The receptor source for this set is a young man with hepatitis C virus infection. Each CDR3 is given with its conserved first and last residue. A D gene is named only where the DNA matches it firmly. Only some rows state a clone size, as once, few, many or a class for expanded clones.

cdr3_length | clone_size | j_call | d_call | v_call | cdr3_aa | cdr3_nt
14 | . | TRBJ2-1 | . | TRBV27 | CASSLGSSYNEQFF | TGTGCCAGCAGTTTGGGGAGCTCCTACAATGAGCAGTTCTTC
16 | . | TRBJ2-1 | TRBD2 | TRBV19 | CASSRYSGGSYNEQFF | TGTGCCAGTAGTAGGTATAGCGGGGGATCCTACAATGAGCAGTTCTTC
16 | . | TRBJ2-3 | TRBD2 | TRBV5-1 | CASSLDPRGSTDTQYF | TGCGCCAGCAGCTTGGATCCGCGGGGGAGTACAGATACGCAGTATTTT
18 | once | TRBJ2-5 | TRBD2 | TRBV10-1 | CASRGGGLWVAGKETQYF | TGCGCCAGCAGGGGTGGGGGCCTGTGGGTAGCGGGAAAAGAGACCCAGTACTTC
13 | . | TRBJ1-1 | . | TRBV27 | CASSLGGNTEAFF | TGTGCCAGCAGTTTGGGGGGGAACACTGAAGCTTTCTTT
15 | . | TRBJ2-5 | . | TRBV10-3 | CATQIGRELQETQYF | TGTGCCACCCAGATCGGGCGGGAACTCCAAGAGACCCAGTACTTC
14 | once | TRBJ2-6 | . | TRBV18 | CASSPGPGANVLTF | TGTGCCAGCTCACCAGGGCCTGGGGCCAACGTCCTGACTTTC
15 | . | TRBJ2-2 | TRBD2 | TRBV30 | CAGLGDSGVTGELFF | TGTGCCGGGCTGGGGGATAGCGGGGTCACCGGGGAGCTGTTTTTT
16 | . | TRBJ1-1 | . | TRBV19 | CASSTSARQVNTEAFF | TGTGCCAGTAGTACCTCCGCCAGACAGGTGAACACTGAAGCTTTCTTT
16 | . | TRBJ2-3 | TRBD2 | TRBV7-9 | CASSPGLAGGADTQYF | TGTGCCAGCAGCCCCGGACTAGCGGGGGGAGCAGATACGCAGTATTTT
16 | . | TRBJ1-5 | TRBD1 | TRBV4-1 | CASSQAGQGSNQPQHF | TGCGCCAGCAGCCAAGCCGGACAGGGAAGCAATCAGCCCCAGCATTTT
12 | few | TRBJ1-1 | . | TRBV7-9 | CASSLAGTEAFF | TGTGCCAGCAGCTTAGCCGGGACTGAAGCTTTCTTT
12 | . | TRBJ1-6 | . | TRBV27 | CASSHGNSPLHF | TGTGCCAGCAGTCACGGTAATTCACCCCTCCACTTT
16 | . | TRBJ2-3 | . | TRBV6-5 | CASSYRTGRSTDTQYF | TGTGCCAGCAGTTACAGGACCGGGAGAAGCACAGATACGCAGTATTTT
15 | . | TRBJ2-1 | TRBD2 | TRBV5-1 | CASSPAAGGLNEQFF | TGCGCCAGCAGCCCCGCAGCGGGAGGGCTGAATGAGCAGTTCTTC
18 | once | TRBJ2-1 | TRBD1 | TRBV28 | CASSPPRTGEYKYNEQFF | TGTGCCAGCAGCCCGCCTAGGACAGGGGAATACAAGTACAATGAGCAGTTCTTC
13 | . | TRBJ2-3 | . | TRBV19 | CASSIGQTDTQYF | TGTGCCAGTAGTATTGGGCAGACCGATACGCAGTATTTT
13 | few | TRBJ1-1 | . | TRBV4-1 | CASSQVGNTEAFF | TGCGCCAGCAGCCAAGTCGGTAACACTGAAGCTTTCTTT
14 | . | TRBJ1-1 | . | TRBV23-1 | CASSLLEGSTEAFF | TGCGCCAGCAGCCTCCTGGAGGGTAGCACTGAAGCTTTCTTT
18 | . | TRBJ2-3 | TRBD2 | TRBV4-3 | CASSQDTIRGGLADTQYF | TGCGCCAGCAGCCAAGATACCATCCGGGGGGGCCTGGCAGATACGCAGTATTTT
14 | . | TRBJ2-7 | . | TRBV5-4 | CASSKQGQGYEQYF | TGTGCCAGCAGCAAACAGGGTCAGGGTTACGAGCAGTACTTC
14 | . | TRBJ1-2 | TRBD1 | TRBV29-1 | CSVTTGPMTSGYTF | TGCAGCGTGACGACAGGGCCGATGACAAGTGGCTACACCTTC
15 | . | TRBJ2-3 | TRBD1 | TRBV6-5 | CASSYTWTGGDTQYF | TGTGCCAGCAGTTACACATGGACAGGAGGAGATACGCAGTATTTT
14 | . | TRBJ2-7 | . | TRBV28 | CASRMEARAYEQYF | TGTGCCAGCAGGATGGAGGCCAGAGCTTACGAGCAGTACTTC
12 | . | TRBJ2-1 | . | TRBV4-1 | CASSQGGNEQFF | TGCGCCAGCAGCCAGGGAGGAAATGAGCAGTTCTTC
14 | . | TRBJ2-1 | TRBD2 | TRBV7-7 | CASSLGGGRDEQFF | TGTGCCAGCAGCTTAGGTGGGGGGAGGGATGAGCAGTTCTTC
15 | . | TRBJ2-2 | . | TRBV7-2 | CASSLGRRRNGELFF | TGTGCCAGCAGCTTAGGCAGGAGGCGGAACGGGGAGCTGTTTTTT